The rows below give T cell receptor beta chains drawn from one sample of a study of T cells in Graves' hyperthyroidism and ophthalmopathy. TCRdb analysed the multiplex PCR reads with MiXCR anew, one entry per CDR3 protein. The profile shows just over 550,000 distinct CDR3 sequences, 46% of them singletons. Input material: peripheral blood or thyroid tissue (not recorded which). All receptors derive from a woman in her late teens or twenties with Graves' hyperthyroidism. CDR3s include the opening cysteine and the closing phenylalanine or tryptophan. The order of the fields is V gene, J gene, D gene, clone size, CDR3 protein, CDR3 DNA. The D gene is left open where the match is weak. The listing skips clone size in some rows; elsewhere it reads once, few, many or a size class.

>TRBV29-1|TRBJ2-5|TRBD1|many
CSVEDQGQKQETQYF
TGCAGCGTTGAAGACCAGGGACAGAAGCAAGAGACCCAGTACTTC
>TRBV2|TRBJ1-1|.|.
CATSEAGTTGWAEAFF
TGTGCCACCAGTGAAGCGGGTACCACAGGGTGGGCTGAAGCTTTCTTT
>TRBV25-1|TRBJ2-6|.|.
CASRTGYAVFAGANVLTF
TGTGCCAGCAGAACAGGGTACGCCGTTTTTGCCGGGGCCAACGTCCTGACTTTC
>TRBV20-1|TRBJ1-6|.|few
CSATPRGALYNSPLHF
TGCAGTGCGACCCCACGGGGGGCATTGTATAATTCACCCCTCCACTTT
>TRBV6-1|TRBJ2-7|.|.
CASRDPPRSEQYF
TGTGCCAGCAGGGACCCCCCACGGTCCGAGCAGTACTTC
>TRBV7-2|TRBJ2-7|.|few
CASSTNRGSSYEQYF
TGTGCCAGCAGCACGAATAGAGGGAGCTCCTACGAGCAGTACTTC
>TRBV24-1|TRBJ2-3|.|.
CATSDLGVFDTDTQYF
TGTGCCACCAGTGATTTGGGGGTTTTCGACACAGATACGCAGTATTTT
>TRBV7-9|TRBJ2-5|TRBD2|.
CASSLGLAGGQETQYF
TGTGCCAGCAGCTTAGGACTAGCGGGAGGGCAAGAGACCCAGTACTTC
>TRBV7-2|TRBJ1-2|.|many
CASSLALRGNGYTF
TGTGCCAGCAGCTTAGCGCTTCGGGGTAATGGCTACACCTTC
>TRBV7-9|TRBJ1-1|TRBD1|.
CASSWGDRGNTEAFF
TGTGCCAGCAGTTGGGGGGACAGGGGAAACACTGAAGCTTTCTTT
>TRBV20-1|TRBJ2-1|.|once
CSARQSYNEQFF
TGCAGTGCGCGGCAGTCCTACAATGAGCAGTTCTTC
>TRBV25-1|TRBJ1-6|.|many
CASSEFAGRNSPLHF
TGTGCCAGCAGTGAATTTGCAGGGCGGAATTCACCCCTCCACTTT
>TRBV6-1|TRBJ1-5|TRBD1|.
CASLAGTGGMAQSQHF
TGTGCCAGCTTAGCCGGGACAGGGGGCATGGCTCAGTCCCAGCATTTT
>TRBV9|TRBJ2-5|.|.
CASSVGTSFQETQYF
TGTGCCAGCAGCGTAGGTACTAGCTTCCAAGAGACCCAGTACTTC
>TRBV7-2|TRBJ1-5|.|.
CASSLGRVSNQPQHF
TGTGCCAGCAGCTTAGGGCGGGTTAGCAATCAGCCCCAGCATTTT
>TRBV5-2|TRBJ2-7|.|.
CASKLRGEGPYEQYF
TGTGCCAGCAAACTTCGAGGGGAAGGCCCCTACGAGCAGTACTTC
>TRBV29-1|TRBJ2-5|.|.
CSATGGRVGETQYF
TGCAGTGCTACGGGTGGGCGAGTAGGGGAGACCCAGTACTTC
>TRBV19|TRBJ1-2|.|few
CASTEGGYYGYTF
TGTGCCAGTACCGAAGGGGGGTACTATGGCTACACCTTC
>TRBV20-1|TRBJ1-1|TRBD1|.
CSASQSIQGGTEAFF
TGCAGTGCTAGCCAGTCTATACAGGGGGGGACTGAAGCTTTCTTT
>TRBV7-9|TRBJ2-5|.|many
CASSLVSSMETQYF
TGTGCCAGCAGCTTAGTCAGTTCGATGGAGACCCAGTACTTC
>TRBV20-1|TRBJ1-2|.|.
CSARDPRGGMVYGYTF
TGCAGTGCTAGAGATCCAAGGGGGGGTATGGTCTATGGCTACACCTTC
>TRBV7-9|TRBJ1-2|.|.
CASSFQVPTDYGYTF
TGTGCCAGCAGCTTTCAGGTCCCCACTGACTATGGCTACACCTTC
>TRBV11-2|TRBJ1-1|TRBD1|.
CASSFDRVNTEAFF
TGTGCCAGCAGCTTCGACAGGGTAAACACTGAAGCTTTCTTT